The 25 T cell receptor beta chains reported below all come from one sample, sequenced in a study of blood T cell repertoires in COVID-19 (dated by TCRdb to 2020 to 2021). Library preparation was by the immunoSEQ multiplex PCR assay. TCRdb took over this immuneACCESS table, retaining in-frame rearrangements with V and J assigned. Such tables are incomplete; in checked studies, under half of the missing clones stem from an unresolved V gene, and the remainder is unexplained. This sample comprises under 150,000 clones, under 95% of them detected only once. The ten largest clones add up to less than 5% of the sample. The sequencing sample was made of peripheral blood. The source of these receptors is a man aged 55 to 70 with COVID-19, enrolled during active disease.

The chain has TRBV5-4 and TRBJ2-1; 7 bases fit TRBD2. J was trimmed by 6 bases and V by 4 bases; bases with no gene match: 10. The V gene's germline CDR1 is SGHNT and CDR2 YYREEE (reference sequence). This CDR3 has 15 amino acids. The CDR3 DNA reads TGTGCCAGCAGCCGGGGAGCGGGATGGGTCAATGAGCAGTTCTTC. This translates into CASSRGAGWVNEQFF. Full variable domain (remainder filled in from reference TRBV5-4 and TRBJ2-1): ETGVTQSPTHLIKTRGQQVTLRCSSQSGHNTVSWYQQALGQGPQFIFQYYREEENGRGNFPPRFSGLQFPNYSSELNVNALELDDSALYLCASSRGAGWVNEQFFGPGTRLTVL.

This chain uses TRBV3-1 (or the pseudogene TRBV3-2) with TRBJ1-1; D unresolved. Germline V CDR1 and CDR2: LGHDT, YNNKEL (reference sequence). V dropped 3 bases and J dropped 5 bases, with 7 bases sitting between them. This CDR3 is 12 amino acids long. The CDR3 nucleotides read TGTGCCAGCAGCCACGGCAGGACTGAAGCTTTCTTT. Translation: CASSHGRTEAFF.

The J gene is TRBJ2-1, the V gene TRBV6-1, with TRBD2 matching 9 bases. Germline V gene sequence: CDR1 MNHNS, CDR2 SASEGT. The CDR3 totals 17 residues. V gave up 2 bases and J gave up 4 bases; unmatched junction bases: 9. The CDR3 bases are TGTGCCAGCAGTGAACAAAAGCTAGCGGGGCCTTACAATGAGCAGTTCTTC. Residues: CASSEQKLAGPYNEQFF.

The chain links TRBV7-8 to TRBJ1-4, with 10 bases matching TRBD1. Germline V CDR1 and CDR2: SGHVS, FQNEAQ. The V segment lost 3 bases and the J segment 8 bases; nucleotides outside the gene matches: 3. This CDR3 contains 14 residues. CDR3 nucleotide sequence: TGTGCCAGCAGCTTTGGGACAGGGGACGAAAAACTGTTTTTT. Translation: CASSFGTGDEKLFF.

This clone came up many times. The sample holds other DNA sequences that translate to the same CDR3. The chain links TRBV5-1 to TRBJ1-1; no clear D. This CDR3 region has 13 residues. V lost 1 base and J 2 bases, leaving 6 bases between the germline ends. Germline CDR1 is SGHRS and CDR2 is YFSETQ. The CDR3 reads CASSLTGNTEAFF. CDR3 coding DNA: TGCGCCAGCAGCTTGACTGGTAACACTGAAGCTTTCTTT.

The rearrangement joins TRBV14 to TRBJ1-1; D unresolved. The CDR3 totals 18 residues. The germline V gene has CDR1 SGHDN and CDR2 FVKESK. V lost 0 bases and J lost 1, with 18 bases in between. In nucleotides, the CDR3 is TGTGCCAGCAGCCAAGATGGAGGCCGGGTCCTTACGAACACTGAAGCTTTCTTT. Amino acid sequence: CASSQDGGRVLTNTEAFF.

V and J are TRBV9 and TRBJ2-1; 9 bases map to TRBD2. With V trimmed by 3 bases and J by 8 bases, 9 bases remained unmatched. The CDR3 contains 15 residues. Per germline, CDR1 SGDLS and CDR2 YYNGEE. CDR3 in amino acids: CASSGGASGRYEQFF. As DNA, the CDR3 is TGTGCCAGCAGCGGAGGGGCCAGCGGGAGGTATGAGCAGTTCTTC.

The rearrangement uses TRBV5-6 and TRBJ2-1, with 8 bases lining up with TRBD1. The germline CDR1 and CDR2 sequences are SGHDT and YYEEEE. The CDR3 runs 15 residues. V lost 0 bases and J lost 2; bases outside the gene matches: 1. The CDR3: CASSLAGQAYNEQFF. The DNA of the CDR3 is TGTGCCAGCAGCTTGGCGGGACAGGCCTACAATGAGCAGTTCTTC.

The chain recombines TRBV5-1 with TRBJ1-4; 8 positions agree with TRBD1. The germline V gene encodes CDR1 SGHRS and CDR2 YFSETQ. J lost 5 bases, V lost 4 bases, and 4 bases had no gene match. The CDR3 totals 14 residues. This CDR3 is CASSRDRPNEKLFF. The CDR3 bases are TGCGCCAGCAGCAGGGACAGGCCCAATGAAAAACTGTTTTTT.

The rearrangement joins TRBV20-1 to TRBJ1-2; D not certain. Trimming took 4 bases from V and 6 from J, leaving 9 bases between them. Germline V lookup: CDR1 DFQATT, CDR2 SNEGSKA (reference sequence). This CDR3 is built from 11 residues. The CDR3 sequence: CSAMEGDGYTF. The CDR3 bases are TGCAGTGCTATGGAGGGTGATGGCTACACCTTC.

CDR3 bases: TGTGCCAGCAGTGAAGGGACACCCGGGACTAGGCGACAGTACTTC. Its protein is CASSEGTPGTRRQYF. The rearrangement joins TRBV2 to TRBJ2-7, with 8 bases matching TRBD2. CDR1 is SNHLY and CDR2 is FYNNEI in the germline V gene. J was trimmed by 10 bases and V by 1 base; bases with no gene match: 12. The CDR3 loop spans 15 amino acids.

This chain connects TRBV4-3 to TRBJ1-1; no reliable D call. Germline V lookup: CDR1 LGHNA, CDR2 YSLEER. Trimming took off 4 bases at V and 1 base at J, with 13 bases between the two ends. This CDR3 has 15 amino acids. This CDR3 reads CASSPGPWANTEAFF. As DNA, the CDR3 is TGCGCCAGCAGCCCAGGCCCGTGGGCGAACACTGAAGCTTTCTTT.

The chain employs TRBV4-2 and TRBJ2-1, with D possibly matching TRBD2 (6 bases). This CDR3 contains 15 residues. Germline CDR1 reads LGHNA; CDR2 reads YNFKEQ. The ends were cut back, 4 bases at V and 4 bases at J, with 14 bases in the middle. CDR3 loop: CASSPAVGGYNEQFF. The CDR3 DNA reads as TGTGCCAGCAGCCCGGCGGTGGGAGGTTACAATGAGCAGTTCTTC.

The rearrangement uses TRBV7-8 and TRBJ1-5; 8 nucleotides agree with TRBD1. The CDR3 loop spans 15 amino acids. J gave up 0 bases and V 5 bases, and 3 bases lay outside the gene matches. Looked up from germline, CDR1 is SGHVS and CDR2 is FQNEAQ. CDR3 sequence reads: CASSPGQGSNQPQHF. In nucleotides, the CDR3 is TGTGCCAGCAGCCCCGGACAGGGTAGCAATCAGCCCCAGCATTTT.

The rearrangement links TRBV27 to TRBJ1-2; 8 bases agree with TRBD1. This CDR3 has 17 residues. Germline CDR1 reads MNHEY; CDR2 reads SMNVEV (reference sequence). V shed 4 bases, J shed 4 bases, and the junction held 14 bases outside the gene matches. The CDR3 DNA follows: TGTGCCAGCAGTTCCCCGGGACAGGCCCTAACTGGCTATGGCTACACCTTC. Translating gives CASSSPGQALTGYGYTF.

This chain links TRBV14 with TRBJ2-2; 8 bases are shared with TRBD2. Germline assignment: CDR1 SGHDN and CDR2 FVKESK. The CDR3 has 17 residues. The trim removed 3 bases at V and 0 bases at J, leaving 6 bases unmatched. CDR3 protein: CASSHTSSGTNTGELFF. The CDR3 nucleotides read TGTGCCAGCAGCCATACAAGTAGCGGGACGAACACCGGGGAGCTGTTTTTT.

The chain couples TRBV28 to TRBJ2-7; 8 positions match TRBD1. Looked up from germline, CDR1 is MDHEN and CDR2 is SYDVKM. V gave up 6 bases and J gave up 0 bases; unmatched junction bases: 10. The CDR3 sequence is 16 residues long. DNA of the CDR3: TGTGCCAGCAGCTTCCTCGGACAGGGTCGCTCCTACGAGCAGTACTTC. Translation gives CASSFLGQGRSYEQYF.

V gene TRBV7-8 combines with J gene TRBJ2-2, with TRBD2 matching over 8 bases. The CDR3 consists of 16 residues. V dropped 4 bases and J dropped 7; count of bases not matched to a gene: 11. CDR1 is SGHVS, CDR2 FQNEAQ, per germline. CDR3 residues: CASSSRTSSKNGELFF. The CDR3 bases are TGTGCCAGCAGCTCCAGGACTAGCTCTAAAAACGGGGAGCTGTTTTTT.

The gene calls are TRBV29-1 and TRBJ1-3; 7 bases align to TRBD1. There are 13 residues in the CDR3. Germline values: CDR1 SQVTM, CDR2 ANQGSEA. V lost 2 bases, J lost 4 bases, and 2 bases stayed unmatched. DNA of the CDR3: TGCAGCGTTGAAAGGGGGCAAGGAAACACCATATATTTT. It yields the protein CSVERGQGNTIYF.

In DNA form, the CDR3 reads TGTGCCAGCAGCCAGGGGCAGGGGCCCTACGAGCAGTACTTC. The encoded protein is CASSQGQGPYEQYF. The chain joins TRBV3-1 (or the pseudogene TRBV3-2) to TRBJ2-7, with D possibly TRBD1 on 6 matching bases. The V end lost 3 bases, the J end lost 2 bases, and 11 bases lay between the germline ends. This CDR3 has 14 residues. CDR1 and CDR2 (germline): LGHDT, YNNKEL (reference sequence).

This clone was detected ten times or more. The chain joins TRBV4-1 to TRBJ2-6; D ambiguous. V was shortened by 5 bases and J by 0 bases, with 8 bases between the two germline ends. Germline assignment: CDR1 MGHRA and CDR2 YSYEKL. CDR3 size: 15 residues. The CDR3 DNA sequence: TGCGCCAGCAGCTCACAAAGCTCTGGGGCCAACGTCCTGACTTTC. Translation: CASSSQSSGANVLTF.

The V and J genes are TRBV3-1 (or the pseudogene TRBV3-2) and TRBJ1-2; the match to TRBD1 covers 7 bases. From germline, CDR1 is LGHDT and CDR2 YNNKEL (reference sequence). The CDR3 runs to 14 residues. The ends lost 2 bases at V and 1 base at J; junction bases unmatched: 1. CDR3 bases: TGTGCCAGCAGCCAAAGGGGGCTTAACTATGGCTACACCTTC. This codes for CASSQRGLNYGYTF.

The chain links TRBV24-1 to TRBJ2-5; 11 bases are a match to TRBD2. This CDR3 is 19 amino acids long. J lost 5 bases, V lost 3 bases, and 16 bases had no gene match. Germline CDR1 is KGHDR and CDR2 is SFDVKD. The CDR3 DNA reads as TGTGCCACCAGTGATCCATCCGGGACTAGCGGTGGGGTCTCGGAGACCCAGTACTTC. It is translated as CATSDPSGTSGGVSETQYF.

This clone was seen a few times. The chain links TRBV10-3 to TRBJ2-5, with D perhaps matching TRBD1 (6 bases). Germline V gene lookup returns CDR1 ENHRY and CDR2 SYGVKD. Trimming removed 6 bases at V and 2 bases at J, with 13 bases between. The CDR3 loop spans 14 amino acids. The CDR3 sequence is CAIRPGQNQETQYF. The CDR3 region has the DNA TGTGCCATCAGACCCGGACAGAATCAAGAGACCCAGTACTTC.

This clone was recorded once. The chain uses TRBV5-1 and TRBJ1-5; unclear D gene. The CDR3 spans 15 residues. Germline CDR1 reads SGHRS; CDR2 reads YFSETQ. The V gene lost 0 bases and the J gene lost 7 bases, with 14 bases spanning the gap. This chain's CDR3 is CASSLDGRSGQPQHF. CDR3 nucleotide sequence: TGCGCCAGCAGCTTGGACGGACGGTCGGGGCAGCCCCAGCATTTT.